The TCR beta chain described here comes from a study of T cells in Graves' hyperthyroidism and ophthalmopathy. Across the whole study: Peripheral blood was acquired at first diagnosis, ahead of any therapy whatsoever.

Aged 18 to 65, the patients had hyperthyroidism that was newly diagnosed and had lasted under 2 months. Study outcomes and limitations: Blood held most thyroid clonotypes expanded above 0.001 frequency. Stable hyperthyroidism and ophthalmopathy were separated using 13 V-J signatures.

About this clonotype itself: Its specificity is not known.

Regions amplified from RNA transcripts were the TCR beta CDR3 regions. RT-PCR in the first round (using the HTBI primer set) targeted the TCR CDR3. TCRdb re-derived calls from the multiplex PCR reads in MiXCR, one entry per CDR3 protein. Among hundreds of thousands of distinct CDR3 sequences listed, around 39% were seen once. This CDR3 contains 18 residues. Between the trimmed V and J ends, which lost 4 bases and 0 bases, there was a span of 16 bases. Germline V CDR1 and CDR2: PRHDT, FYEKMQ (reference sequence). The source of this sequence is a man between 18 and 35 years old with Graves' hyperthyroidism. The specimen was blood. The rearrangement joins TRBV13 to TRBJ1-6; D gene ambiguous. CDR3 coding DNA: TGTGCCAGCAGCTCCTCTCCTACACGGAGCTCCTATAATTCACCCCTCCACTTT. Protein sequence: CASSSSPTRSSYNSPLHF.